The present T cell receptor (beta chain) was sequenced within a study of CD8 T cells in Susac syndrome (dated by TCRdb to between 2019 and 2020). The study in broad terms: Whether CD8+ T cell activation and differentiation in Susac syndrome was antigen driven was tested using repertoire sequencing. The paper as a whole reports these results and caveats: The TCR sequencing and HLA analysis was acknowledged to have included a relatively small number of individuals.

Worth noting for this clonotype: Its antigen target is currently unknown. No base quality information exists; no much larger clone differs at one position.

RNA was extracted with the RNeasy kit and about 0.45 to 1 ug was reverse transcribed using random hexamers. The immunoSEQ multiplex PCR assay, covering 54 Vbeta and 13 Jbeta segments, was used to amplify TCR beta CDR3 regions. Bias from PCR amplification was corrected by using a synthetic template baseline for primer optimization and for computational correction. Regarding the original processing steps: Reads were annotated to V, D and J genes according to IMGT and were analyzed with immunoSEQ Analyzer, with only productive sequences retained. Clonality was calculated as one minus the Shannon entropy normalized by log2 of the number of productive unique sequences. For each patient and control, public and private clones were evaluated among the 100 most prevalent clones. Clones were defined as Susac-specific if absent from the healthy and MS cohorts, from more than 900 published viral clones and from other ImmuneACCESS disease sequences. TCRdb handled the public reads itself, with Q25 trimming in fastp and clone calling in MiXCR, and kept productive beta chains. Rows with a matching CDR3 protein are joined into one entry that keeps the most common DNA and genes. TCRdb assigned the V and J calls; the authors' analysis was not used. This sample comprises about 110,000 distinct CDR3 sequences, 96% of them detected only once. The ten largest clonotypes hold around 0.1% of the sample.

Peripheral blood CD8+ and CD4+ T cells from healthy donors, Susac syndrome patients and multiple sclerosis patients were profiled by high-throughput TCR beta sequencing. Healthy donors were age- and sex-matched controls. Bulk CD8+ and CD4+ T cells were purified by magnetic negative isolation, whereas CD8+ TEMRA cells were enriched by FACS. Blood was collected in EDTA tubes and processed within 24 hours, with PBMCs isolated through density gradient centrifugation. PBMCs intended for TCR sequencing were frozen in liquid nitrogen and were later thawed in a 37 degrees C water bath. The sorted or isolated CD4+, CD8+ and CD8+ TEMRA cells reached a purity of at least 90%. Per the germline V gene, SGHRS is the CDR1 and YFSETQ is the CDR2. The CDR3, cysteine through phenylalanine, is 14 amino acids long. Solely the CDR3 DNA is kept, with 42 bases framed from the first base. The V end loses 0 bases and the J end loses 9 bases, and a stretch of 13 bases separates them.

Specimen: CD4+ T cells from PBMCs. Recombination joined TRBV5-1 with TRBJ2-1; the D match is possibly TRBD1 or TRBD2, with 6 bases aligned in each. This receptor was identified in a human donor in good health. The CDR3 protein sequence reads: CASSLVQGRGEQFF. The nucleotide sequence is given as TGCGCCAGCAGCTTGGTGCAGGGGCGGGGTGAGCAGTTCTTC.